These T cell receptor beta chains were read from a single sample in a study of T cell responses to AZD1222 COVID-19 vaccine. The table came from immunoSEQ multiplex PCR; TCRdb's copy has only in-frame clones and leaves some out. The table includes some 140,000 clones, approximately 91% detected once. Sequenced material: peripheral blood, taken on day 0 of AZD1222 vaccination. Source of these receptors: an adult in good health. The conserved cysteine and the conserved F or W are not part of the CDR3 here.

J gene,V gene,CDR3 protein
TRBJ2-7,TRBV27,ASSSILTAVPYYEQY
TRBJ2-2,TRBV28,ASSGGLTKAIGELF
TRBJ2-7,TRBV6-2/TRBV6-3,ASSSIRDSAYEQY
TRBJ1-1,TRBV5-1,ASSGGQNTEAF
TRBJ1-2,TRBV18,ASSPQNRVGDYGYT
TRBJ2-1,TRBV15,ATSRRTGGASYNEQF
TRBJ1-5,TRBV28,ASSFDRVRNQPQH
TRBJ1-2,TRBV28,ASSLSADSNYGYT
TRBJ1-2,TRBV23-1,ASSTYRDHHYGYT
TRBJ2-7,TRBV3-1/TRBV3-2,ASSLGTGAYEQY
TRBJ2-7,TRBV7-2,ASSFSGGPSEQY
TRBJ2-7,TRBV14,ASSRAATYEQY
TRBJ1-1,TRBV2,ATKGGARVNTEAF
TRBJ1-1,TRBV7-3,ASSQRWTGRAF
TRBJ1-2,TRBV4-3,ASSQEGRAPGGYT
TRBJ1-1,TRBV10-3,AISGWERNTEAF
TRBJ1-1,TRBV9,ASSVGSTPEAF
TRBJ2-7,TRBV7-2,ASSLEGGYEQY
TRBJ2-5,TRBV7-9,ASSLAQETQY
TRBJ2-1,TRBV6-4,ASSESSGNLIEQF
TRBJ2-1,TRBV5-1,ASSLQHRLAGAYNEQF
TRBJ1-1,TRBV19,ASSIKGSEAF
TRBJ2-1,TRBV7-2,ASSLGPAYNEQF
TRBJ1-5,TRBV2,ASREGGATVTHQPQH
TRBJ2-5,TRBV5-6,ASSRTGGRQETQY
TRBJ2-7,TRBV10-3,AINHGLAGGYEQY
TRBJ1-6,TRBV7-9,ASSSPGDIRRPLH
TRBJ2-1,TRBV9,ASSVGGGPYNEQF
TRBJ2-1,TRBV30,AWKKGLAGGNEQF
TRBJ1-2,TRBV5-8,ASSLGVRRGGYT
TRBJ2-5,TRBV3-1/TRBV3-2,ASSQPGLEKTQY
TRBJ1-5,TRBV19,ASGPDRYQPQH
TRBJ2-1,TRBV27,ASSLLDGTGINEQF
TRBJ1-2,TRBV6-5,ASSFEQGAGYT
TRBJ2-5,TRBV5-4,ASSFGTRLGETQY
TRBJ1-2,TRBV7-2,ASSSNRGNSDGYT
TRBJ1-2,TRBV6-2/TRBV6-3,ASSRGPLDYGYT
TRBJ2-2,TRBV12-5,ASGLGTGGVFPGELF
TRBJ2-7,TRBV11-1,ASSLGGYSEQY
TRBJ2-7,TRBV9,ASSVGQISYEQY
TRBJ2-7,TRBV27,ASSLAGRDPHEQY
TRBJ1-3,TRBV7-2,ASSSSDSSGNTIY
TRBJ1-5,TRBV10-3,AIGGENQPQH
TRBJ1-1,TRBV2,ASKWGMNTEAF
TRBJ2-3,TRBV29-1,SAHGAGVLQGTDTQY
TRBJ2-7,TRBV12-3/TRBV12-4,ASSFVVSEQY
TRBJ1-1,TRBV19,ASSTRDRVSTEAF
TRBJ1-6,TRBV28,ASSLQGFSSPLH
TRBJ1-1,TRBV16,ASSQSAGNTEAF
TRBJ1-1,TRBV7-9,ASSLDMNTEAF